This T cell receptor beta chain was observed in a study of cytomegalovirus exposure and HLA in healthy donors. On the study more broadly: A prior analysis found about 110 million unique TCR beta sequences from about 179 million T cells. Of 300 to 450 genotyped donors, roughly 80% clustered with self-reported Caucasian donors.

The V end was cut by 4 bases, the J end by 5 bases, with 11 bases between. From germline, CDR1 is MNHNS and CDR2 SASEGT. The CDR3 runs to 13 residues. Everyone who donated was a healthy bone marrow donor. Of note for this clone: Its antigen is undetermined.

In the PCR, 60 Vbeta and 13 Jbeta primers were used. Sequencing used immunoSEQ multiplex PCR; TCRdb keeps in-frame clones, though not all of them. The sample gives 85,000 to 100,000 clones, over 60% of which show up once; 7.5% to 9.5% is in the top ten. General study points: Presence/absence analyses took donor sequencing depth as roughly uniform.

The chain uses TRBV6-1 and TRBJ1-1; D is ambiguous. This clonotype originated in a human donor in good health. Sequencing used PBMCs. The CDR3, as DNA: TGTGCCAGCAGTGTTTTTCCCTCGACTGAAGCTTTCTTT. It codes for CASSVFPSTEAFF.